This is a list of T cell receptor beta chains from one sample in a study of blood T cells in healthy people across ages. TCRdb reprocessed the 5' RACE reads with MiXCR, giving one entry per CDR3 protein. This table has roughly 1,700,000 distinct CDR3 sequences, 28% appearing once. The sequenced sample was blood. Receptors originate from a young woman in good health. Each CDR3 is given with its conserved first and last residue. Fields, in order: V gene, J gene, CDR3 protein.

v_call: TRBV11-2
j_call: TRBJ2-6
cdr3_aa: CASSLGQGGIGANVLTF

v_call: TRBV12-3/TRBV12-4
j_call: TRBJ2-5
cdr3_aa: CASRRTSGLGTQYF

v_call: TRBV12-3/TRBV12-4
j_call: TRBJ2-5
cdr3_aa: CASRALAGHLNEQYF

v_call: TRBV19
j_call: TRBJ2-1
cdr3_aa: CASVSGSYGQFF

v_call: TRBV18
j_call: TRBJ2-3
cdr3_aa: CASSPGVETDTQYF

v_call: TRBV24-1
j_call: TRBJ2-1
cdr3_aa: CATSDPGLRRNEQFF

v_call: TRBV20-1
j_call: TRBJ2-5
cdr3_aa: CSGPPSGGVETRYF

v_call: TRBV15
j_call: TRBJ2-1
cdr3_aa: CATSVERVGQFF

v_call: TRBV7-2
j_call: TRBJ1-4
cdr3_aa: CASSTRQGRREKLFF

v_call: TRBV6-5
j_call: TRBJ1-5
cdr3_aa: CASSYSKQPSNQPQHF

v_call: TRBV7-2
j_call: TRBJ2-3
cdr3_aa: CASSASIQAGAPTDTQYF